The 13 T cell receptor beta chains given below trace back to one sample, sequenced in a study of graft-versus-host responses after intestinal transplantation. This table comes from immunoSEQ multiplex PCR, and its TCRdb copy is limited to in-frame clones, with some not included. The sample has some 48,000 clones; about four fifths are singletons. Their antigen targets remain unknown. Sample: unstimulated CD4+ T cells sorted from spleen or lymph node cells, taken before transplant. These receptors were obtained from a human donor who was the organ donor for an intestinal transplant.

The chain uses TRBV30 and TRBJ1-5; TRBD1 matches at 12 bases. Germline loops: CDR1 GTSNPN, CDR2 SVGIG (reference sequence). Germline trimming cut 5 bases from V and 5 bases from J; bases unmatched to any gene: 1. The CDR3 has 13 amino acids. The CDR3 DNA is TGTGCCTGGGGGACAGGGGGCGATCAGCCCCAGCATTTT. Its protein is CAWGTGGDQPQHF.

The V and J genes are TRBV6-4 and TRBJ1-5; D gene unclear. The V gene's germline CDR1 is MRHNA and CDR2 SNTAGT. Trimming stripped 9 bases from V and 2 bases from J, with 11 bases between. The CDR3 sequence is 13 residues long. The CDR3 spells CARRGLGNQPQHF. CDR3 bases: TGTGCCAGGAGAGGACTTGGCAATCAGCCCCAGCATTTT.

The CDR3, as DNA: TGTGCCAGCTCACCGCCGAGAGTCGACACCGGGGAGCTGTTTTTT. Its translation: CASSPPRVDTGELFF. This rearrangement joins TRBV18 to TRBJ2-2, with D unresolved. Trimming removed 3 bases at V and 3 bases at J, with 11 bases between. The CDR3 consists of 15 residues. Germline CDR1 KGHSH, CDR2 LQKENI.

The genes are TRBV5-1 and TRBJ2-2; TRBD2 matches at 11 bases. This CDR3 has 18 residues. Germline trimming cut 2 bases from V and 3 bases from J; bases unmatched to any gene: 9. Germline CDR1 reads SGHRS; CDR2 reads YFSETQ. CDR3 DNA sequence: TGCGCCAGCAGCTTCCTAGCGGGAGGCCTCCTCGACACCGGGGAGCTGTTTTTT. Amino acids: CASSFLAGGLLDTGELFF.

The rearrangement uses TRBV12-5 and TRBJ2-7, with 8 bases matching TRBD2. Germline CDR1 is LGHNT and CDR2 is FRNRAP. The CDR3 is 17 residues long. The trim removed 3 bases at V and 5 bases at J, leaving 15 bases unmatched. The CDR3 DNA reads TGTGCTAGTGGTTTCTACCCTCAGCGGGGGCGGATAAACGAGCAGTACTTC. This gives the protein CASGFYPQRGRINEQYF.

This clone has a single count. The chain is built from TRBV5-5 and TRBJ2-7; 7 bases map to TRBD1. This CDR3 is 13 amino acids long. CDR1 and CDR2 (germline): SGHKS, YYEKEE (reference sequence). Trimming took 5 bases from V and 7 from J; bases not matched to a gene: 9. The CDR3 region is CASSRDSVGEQYF. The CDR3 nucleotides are TGTGCCAGCAGTCGGGACAGTGTGGGGGAGCAGTACTTC.

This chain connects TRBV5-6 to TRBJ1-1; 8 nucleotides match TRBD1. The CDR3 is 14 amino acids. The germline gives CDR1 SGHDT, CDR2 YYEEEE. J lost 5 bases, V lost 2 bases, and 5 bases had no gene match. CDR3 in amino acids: CASSFPYRGTEAFF. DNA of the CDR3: TGTGCCAGCAGCTTTCCCTACAGGGGGACTGAAGCTTTCTTT.

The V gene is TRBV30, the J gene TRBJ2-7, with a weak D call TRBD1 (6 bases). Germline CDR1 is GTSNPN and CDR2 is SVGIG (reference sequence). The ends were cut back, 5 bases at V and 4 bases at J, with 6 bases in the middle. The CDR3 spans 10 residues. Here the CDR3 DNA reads TGTGCCTGGGGACAGTACGAGCAGTACTTC. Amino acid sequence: CAWGQYEQYF.

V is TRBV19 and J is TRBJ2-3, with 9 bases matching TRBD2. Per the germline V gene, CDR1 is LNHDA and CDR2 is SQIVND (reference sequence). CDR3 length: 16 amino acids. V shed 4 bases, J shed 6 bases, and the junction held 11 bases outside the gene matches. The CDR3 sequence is CASSRWVAGAGDTQYF. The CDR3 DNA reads TGTGCCAGTAGTAGATGGGTAGCGGGGGCGGGGGATACGCAGTATTTT.

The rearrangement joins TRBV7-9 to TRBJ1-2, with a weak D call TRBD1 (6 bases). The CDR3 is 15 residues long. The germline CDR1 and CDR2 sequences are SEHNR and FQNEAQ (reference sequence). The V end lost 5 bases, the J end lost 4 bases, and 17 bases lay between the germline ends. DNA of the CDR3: TGTGCCAGCAGCCCTAGGGGGGCCCCGTGCTATGGCTACACCTTC. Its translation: CASSPRGAPCYGYTF.

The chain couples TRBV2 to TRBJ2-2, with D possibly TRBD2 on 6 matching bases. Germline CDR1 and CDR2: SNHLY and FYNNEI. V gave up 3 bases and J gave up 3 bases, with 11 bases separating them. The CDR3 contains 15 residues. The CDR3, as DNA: TGTGCCAGCAGTGATAGGGGACTGCACACCGGGGAGCTGTTTTTT. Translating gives CASSDRGLHTGELFF.

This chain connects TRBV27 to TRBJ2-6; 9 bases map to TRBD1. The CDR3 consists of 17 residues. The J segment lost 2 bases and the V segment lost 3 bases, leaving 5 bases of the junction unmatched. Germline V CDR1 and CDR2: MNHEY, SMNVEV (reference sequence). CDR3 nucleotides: TGTGCCAGCAGTTTGGTACAGGGGGCTGCTGGGGCCAACGTCCTGACTTTC. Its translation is CASSLVQGAAGANVLTF.

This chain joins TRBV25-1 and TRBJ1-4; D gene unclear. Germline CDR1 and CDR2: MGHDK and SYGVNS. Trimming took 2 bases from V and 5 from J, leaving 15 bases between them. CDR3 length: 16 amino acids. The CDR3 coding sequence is TGTGCCAGCAGTGAAAACCCCGTGACGTTGAATGAAAAACTGTTTTTT. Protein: CASSENPVTLNEKLFF.